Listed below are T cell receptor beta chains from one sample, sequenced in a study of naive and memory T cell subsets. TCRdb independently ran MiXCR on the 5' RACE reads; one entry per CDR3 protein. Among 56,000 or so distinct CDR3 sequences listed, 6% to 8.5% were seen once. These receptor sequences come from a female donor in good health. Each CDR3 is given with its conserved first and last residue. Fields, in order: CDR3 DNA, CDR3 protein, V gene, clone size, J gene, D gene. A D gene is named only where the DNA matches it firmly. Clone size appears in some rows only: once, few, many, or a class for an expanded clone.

TGCAGCGTTGGTTGGGGGAGCAATCAGCCCCAGCATTTT	CSVGWGSNQPQHF	TRBV29-1	-	TRBJ1-5	-
TGTGCCAGCAGTTACCGTATAGAGGGGAACTATGGCTACACCTTC	CASSYRIEGNYGYTF	TRBV6-6	many	TRBJ1-2	-
TGTGCCATCAGGGCAGATCAGAACACTGAAGCTTTCTTT	CAIRADQNTEAFF	TRBV10-3	-	TRBJ1-1	-
TGTGCCAGCAGGGGCCCTAGCTCTGGGGCCAACGTCCTGACTTTC	CASRGPSSGANVLTF	TRBV2	many	TRBJ2-6	-
TGTGCCAGCAGTCACCTCTCTAGCGGGGGAAACAATGAGCAGTTCTTC	CASSHLSSGGNNEQFF	TRBV6-1	few	TRBJ2-1	TRBD2
TGCAGTGTTACGGAGAGAGGCGAAGCTTTCTTT	CSVTERGEAFF	TRBV20-1	-	TRBJ1-1	-
TGTGCCAGCAGCCAAGTGTGGCATAGCGGGGGGACCTACGAGCAGTACTTC	CASSQVWHSGGTYEQYF	TRBV3-1	many	TRBJ2-7	TRBD2
TGTGCCAGCAGTGGACATGTGAACACTGAAGCTTTCTTT	CASSGHVNTEAFF	TRBV2	many	TRBJ1-1	-
TGCAGTGCGAGGACTAGCGGGGGGCCTAGCTCCTACAATGAGCAGTTCTTC	CSARTSGGPSSYNEQFF	TRBV20-1	few	TRBJ2-1	TRBD2
TGCAGTGCTAGCTCTACGGTTTCCGGGGGTTACGAGCAGTACTTC	CSASSTVSGGYEQYF	TRBV20-1	-	TRBJ2-7	-
TGTGCCAGCAGCGTCACGGGCTATAATTCACCCCTCCACTTT	CASSVTGYNSPLHF	TRBV9	many	TRBJ1-6	-
TGTGCCAGCTCGCCGCTCGGGGCCGAAGGCACTGGAAACACCATATATTTT	CASSPLGAEGTGNTIYF	TRBV18	many	TRBJ1-3	-
TGTGCCAGCAGCCCGGACAGAGTCTACTATGGCTACACCTTC	CASSPDRVYYGYTF	TRBV14	many	TRBJ1-2	-
TGTGCCAGCAGTTTTAATTCAGGGGGGGCAGATACGCAGTATTTT	CASSFNSGGADTQYF	TRBV27	few	TRBJ2-3	-
TGCGCCAGCAGCTTGGACTTGACTGAAGCTTTCTTT	CASSLDLTEAFF	TRBV5-1	many	TRBJ1-1	-
TGCAGTGCTTCCCTCTATGGCTACACCTTC	CSASLYGYTF	TRBV20-1	many	TRBJ1-2	-
TGTGCCTGGAGTGTACTCGCCGGGACAGATACGCAGTATTTT	CAWSVLAGTDTQYF	TRBV30	-	TRBJ2-3	-
TGTGCCAGCAGCGCTAACCCGGGACAGGGGAGTGAAAAACTGTTTTTT	CASSANPGQGSEKLFF	TRBV5-4	-	TRBJ1-4	TRBD1
TGCGCCAGCAGCGTTGGAGGGACTTCGGACCCGAAGATGTTCTTC	CASSVGGTSDPKMFF	TRBV5-1	few	TRBJ2-1	-
TGTGCCAGCAGCTCGCCGACTGCCACAGATACGCAGTATTTT	CASSSPTATDTQYF	TRBV11-1	-	TRBJ2-3	-
TGCAGCGTTGATACTCTGACGGGGAGGTCCTACAATGAGCAGTTCTTC	CSVDTLTGRSYNEQFF	TRBV29-1	many	TRBJ2-1	-
TGCAGTGCTCCGGGATCGGGCGTGGAGACCCAGTACTTC	CSAPGSGVETQYF	TRBV20-1	many	TRBJ2-5	-
TGTGCCAGCAGCCCCAGGGGGTTAAGCCTCGAAGCTTTCTTT	CASSPRGLSLEAFF	TRBV13	few	TRBJ1-1	TRBD1
TGTGCCAGCACACCTCATACCTCGCCCTTAAGCACAGATACGCAGTATTTT	CASTPHTSPLSTDTQYF	TRBV12-3/TRBV12-4	many	TRBJ2-3	-
TGCAGTGCGTACAGGACTAGCGGACACAATGAGCAGTTCTTC	CSAYRTSGHNEQFF	TRBV20-1	few	TRBJ2-1	TRBD2
TGCAGCGTTGATCCGGGGGGCGAAGGAAACACCATATATTTT	CSVDPGGEGNTIYF	TRBV29-1	many	TRBJ1-3	-
TGTGCCAGCTCACCATGGGACAGGGGGCCTCAGCCCCAGCATTTT	CASSPWDRGPQPQHF	TRBV18	many	TRBJ1-5	TRBD1
TGTGCCAGCAGTCGGAAATACAGGGGTGAAGCTTTCTTT	CASSRKYRGEAFF	TRBV6-5	-	TRBJ1-1	TRBD1
TGTGCCAGCAGTCGGGGCAGGGAAGGAAACACCATATATTTT	CASSRGREGNTIYF	TRBV6-5	few	TRBJ1-3	-
TGTGCCAGCAGTGAATATGGGGACAGAGACTATGGCTACACCTTC	CASSEYGDRDYGYTF	TRBV25-1	-	TRBJ1-2	TRBD1
TGTGCCAGCAGGACTAGCGGGACTTACAATGAGCAGTTCTTC	CASRTSGTYNEQFF	TRBV2	-	TRBJ2-1	TRBD2
TGCAGTGCTAGAGATCAGAGGGACTTCAATGAGCAGTTCTTC	CSARDQRDFNEQFF	TRBV20-1	-	TRBJ2-1	-
TGTGGCAGCAGCCTAGCACCGGGACAGGGTTCGGGAGCTTTCTTT	CGSSLAPGQGSGAFF	TRBV7-2	-	TRBJ1-1	TRBD1
TGCAGTGCTAGAGAGGGTCTAGTGTGGCGGAACACTGAAGCTTTCTTT	CSAREGLVWRNTEAFF	TRBV20-1	few	TRBJ1-1	-
TGCGCCAGCAGACTCGGCAGGGGGGCATTCGAGCAGTACTTC	CASRLGRGAFEQYF	TRBV5-1	few	TRBJ2-7	-
TGTGCCAGCAGTGAAGAAAAGGGGTCTACGGAAAAACTGTTTTTT	CASSEEKGSTEKLFF	TRBV2	-	TRBJ1-4	-
TGCAGTTCTAGAGAAATGAACACTGAAGCTTTCTTT	CSSREMNTEAFF	TRBV20-1	-	TRBJ1-1	-
TGCAGCGTTGGCGAGTACTCGGGGGAGCAGTACTTC	CSVGEYSGEQYF	TRBV29-1	many	TRBJ2-7	-
TGCGCCAGCAGTCCCACAGCCGAGTCCGAGCAGTACTTC	CASSPTAESEQYF	TRBV5-1	many	TRBJ2-7	-
TGCGCCAGCAGCTTGGACGGCCGGGGAACTGAAGCTTTCTTT	CASSLDGRGTEAFF	TRBV5-1	-	TRBJ1-1	-
TGTGCCAGCAGAAAAGGAGCGGCTACGTACCAAGAGACCCAGTACTTC	CASRKGAATYQETQYF	TRBV12-3/TRBV12-4	few	TRBJ2-5	-
TGCAGCGTCTACCTGGGGGTGGTTTTGGATACGCAGTATTTT	CSVYLGVVLDTQYF	TRBV29-1	-	TRBJ2-3	-
TGTGCCAGCAGCCCCAAGGAAGATCAGCCCCAGCATTTT	CASSPKEDQPQHF	TRBV3-1	many	TRBJ1-5	-
TGTGCCAGCAGCTTAGATGCCGGGACAGCTGAAGCTTTCTTT	CASSLDAGTAEAFF	TRBV7-2	-	TRBJ1-1	TRBD1
TGCGCCAGCAGCTTGGACGTGGGCGAGGGCACTGAAGCTTTCTTT	CASSLDVGEGTEAFF	TRBV5-1	many	TRBJ1-1	-
TGCGCCAGCAGTCCACAGGGGTTTAATGGCTACACCTTC	CASSPQGFNGYTF	TRBV4-1	many	TRBJ1-2	TRBD1
TGTGCCAGCAGTTACCAGTCGACCGGCGCCTTAACTGGGGCCAACGTCCTGACTTTC	CASSYQSTGALTGANVLTF	TRBV6-2/TRBV6-3	-	TRBJ2-6	-
TGTGCCAGCACACCGAGCGGCTATGGCTACACCTTC	CASTPSGYGYTF	TRBV12-3/TRBV12-4	many	TRBJ1-2	-